These T cell receptor beta chains were read from a single sample in a study of cytotoxic CD8 clonotypes in ibrutinib-treated CLL. Libraries were prepared by immunoSEQ multiplex PCR; TCRdb keeps only in-frame clonotypes and omits some of them. The sample yields more than 85,000 clones, approximately 80% seen once. The sequencing used PBMCs, collected after 24 months of ibrutinib treatment. These receptors were collected from a human donor with chronic lymphocytic leukemia. Each CDR3 is given with its conserved first and last residue. D genes are given only for firm matches.

CDR3 length	V gene	J gene	D gene	CDR3 protein	CDR3 DNA
13	TRBV15	TRBJ2-7	-	CATSRGGQYEQYF	TGTGCCACCAGCAGAGGAGGGCAGTACGAGCAGTACTTC
13	TRBV7-3	TRBJ2-7	-	CASSKADTYEQYF	TGTGCCAGCAGTAAGGCGGACACCTACGAGCAGTACTTC
15	TRBV5-1	TRBJ2-3	TRBD1	CASSLGGTGTDTQYF	TGCGCCAGCAGCTTGGGTGGGACAGGCACAGATACGCAGTATTTT
14	TRBV29-1	TRBJ2-7	TRBD2	CSVEVGTSGREQYF	TGCAGCGTTGAAGTCGGGACTAGCGGGAGGGAGCAGTACTTC
14	TRBV11-2	TRBJ1-1	TRBD1	CASSLQGAGAEAFF	TGTGCCAGCAGCCTACAGGGGGCTGGCGCTGAAGCTTTCTTT
15	TRBV6-1	TRBJ2-2	TRBD2	CASRGGNLNTGELFF	TGTGCCAGCCGCGGGGGGAATTTAAACACCGGGGAGCTGTTTTTT
14	TRBV5-3	TRBJ1-1	-	CARSKTFRETEAFF	TGTGCCAGAAGTAAGACTTTTAGGGAAACTGAAGCTTTCTTT
16	TRBV28	TRBJ2-7	TRBD1	CASSQLSGTGRDEQYF	TGTGCCAGCAGTCAACTATCGGGGACAGGACGTGACGAGCAGTACTTC
13	TRBV21-1	TRBJ2-1	-	CASRPGQYNEQFF	TGTGCCAGCAGACCGGGACAGTACAATGAGCAGTTCTTC
14	TRBV5-1	TRBJ1-1	-	CASSSGPSNTEAFF	TGCGCCAGCAGCTCGGGACCTTCGAACACTGAAGCTTTCTTT
15	TRBV6-1	TRBJ1-5	TRBD1	CASRDRAFGNQPQHF	TGTGCCAGCAGGGACAGGGCCTTTGGCAATCAGCCCCAGCATTTT